The 17 T cell receptor beta chains presented below share a single source sample, sequenced in a study of tumor-infiltrating lymphocytes in primary liver carcinoma. From around 18-30 mg of unsorted bulk tissue, DNA and RNA were co-extracted together. With around 500 ng total RNA as template and a constant-region primer, TCR beta cDNA was made. The TCR beta library was amplified through three nested multiplex PCR rounds in a modified ARM-PCR procedure. TRBV1-TRBV30 forward and Cbeta reverse primers drove the first two approximately 10-cycle rounds. In TCRdb, the multiplex PCR reads were re-called with MiXCR into one record per CDR3 protein. The data show fewer than 200,000 distinct CDR3 sequences, around four fifths seen once. The sample consisted of tumor tissue from primary liver carcinoma. These receptors were obtained from a man aged 35-49 years with primary liver carcinoma and hepatitis B virus infection.

The chain joins TRBV7-2 to TRBJ2-7, with D possibly TRBD2 on 5 matching bases. Looked up from germline, CDR1 is SGHTA and CDR2 is FQGNSA. V lost 4 bases to trimming and J lost 10 bases, with 17 bases between them. The CDR3 has 13 amino acids. The chain's CDR3 is CASSSTTCGYQYF. CDR3 in DNA: TGTGCCAGCAGCTCCACTACTTGCGGGTACCAGTACTTC.

The chain recombines TRBV7-9 with TRBJ2-1, with D maybe TRBD1 (5 bases). The CDR3 loop spans 15 amino acids. Germline assignment: CDR1 SEHNR and CDR2 FQNEAQ (reference sequence). Here the CDR3 DNA reads TGTGCTATCAGTGACAGTTTATTCGAAAACAATGAGCAGTTCTTC. Residues: CAISDSLFENNEQFF.

As regards this clonotype: Relative to the germline gene, one junction end is altered; a read error may explain this. This sequence joins TRBV6-1 and TRBJ1-5, with D tentatively TRBD1 (5 bases). The germline V gene has CDR1 MNHNS and CDR2 SASEGT. The CDR3 covers 14 residues. The CDR3 DNA is TGTGCCAGAAGTGAATGGGGCGGCAATCAGCCCCAGCATTTT. Protein: CARSEWGGNQPQHF.

This clonotype showed up just a few times. An end of the junction does not agree with germline; a read error may underlie this. V is TRBV12-3 or TRBV12-4 and J is TRBJ2-1, with D maybe TRBD1 (6 bases). CDR3 length equals 14 residues. DNA of the CDR3: TGTGTCAGCAGTCCCCAGGGGCGGCGGAATGAGCAATTCTTC. Its protein is CVSSPQGRRNEQFF.

This chain connects TRBV14 to TRBJ2-1, with D possibly being TRBD2 (5 bases). Trimming pared 6 bases from V and 8 bases from J, leaving 23 bases between. This CDR3 has 16 amino acids. From germline, CDR1 is SGHDN and CDR2 FVKESK. In DNA, the CDR3 is TGTGCCAGCAGTGCCGTAGCGAGATGGATAAACGATGAGCAGTTCTTC. It encodes CASSAVARWINDEQFF.

A word on this clonotype: The junction and the germline gene differ at one end; a read error may be behind it. The chain joins TRBV29-1 to TRBJ2-2; D is possibly TRBD1 (6 bases). The V gene's germline CDR1 is SQVTM and CDR2 ANQGSEA. The CDR3 is made up of 12 amino acids. The CDR3 region is CRGTQGSGELIF. CDR3 DNA sequence: TGCAGAGGTACCCAGGGGTCCGGAGAGCTGATTTTT.

Of note for this clonotype: A much larger clone differs by one base, so this may be a read error. The rearrangement uses TRBV6-2 or TRBV6-3 and TRBJ1-5, with 7 bases lining up with TRBD1. CDR1 is MNHEY, CDR2 SVGEGT, per germline. After removal of 4 bases from V and 3 bases from J, the junction contained 3 bases not matched to a gene. There are 14 residues in the CDR3. CDR3 in DNA: TGTGCCAGCAGTTTGACAGGGTTCAATCAGCCCCAGCATTTT. Its protein is CASSLTGFNQPQHF.

About this clonotype: A junction end diverges from the germline sequence, so it may reflect a read error. V usage is TRBV7-9 and J usage is TRBJ2-7; no reliable D call. The V gene's germline CDR1 is SEHNR and CDR2 FQNEAQ (reference sequence). The CDR3 length is 14 residues. CDR3 DNA: TGTGCGAGCAGCACTACGGGCCCCCCATACGAGAAGTACTTC. Amino acids: CASSTTGPPYEKYF.

V usage is TRBV6-5 and J usage is TRBJ2-3; 7 nucleotides line up with TRBD1. Germline V gene data show CDR1 as MNHEY and CDR2 as SVGAGI. The trim removed 7 bases at V and 2 bases at J, leaving 12 bases unmatched. The CDR3 is made up of 16 amino acids. The CDR3 loop reads CASNLTGTDNTDTQYF. The CDR3 DNA follows: TGTGCCAGCAATTTAACCGGGACAGACAACACAGATACGCAGTATTTT.

The genes are TRBV12-3 or TRBV12-4 and TRBJ2-6; no reliable D call. There are 14 residues in the CDR3. The CDR3 protein is CVISLRHGANVLTF. The CDR3 DNA follows: TGTGTCATCAGTTTAAGGCATGGGGCCAACGTCCTGACTTTC.

About this clonotype: A much larger clone sits a single nucleotide away, making a read error possible. V and J are TRBV5-4 and TRBJ2-4; possible D gene TRBD1, 6 bases. Germline V gene sequence: CDR1 SGHNT, CDR2 YYREEE (reference sequence). This CDR3 contains 13 residues. This chain's CDR3 is CASSSGQRDIHYF. CDR3 DNA sequence: TGTGCCAGCAGCTCCGGACAGAGGGACATTCACTACTTC.

This clonotype was counted a single time. The conserved phenylalanine or tryptophan normally closing the CDR3 is absent here, so this likely arose from a read error. The genes are TRBV4-2 and TRBJ2-5; the D is unclear. Germline V CDR1 and CDR2: LGHNA, YNFKEQ. V was pared by 5 bases and J by 0 bases, with 13 bases between. The CDR3 is 15 amino acids. DNA of the CDR3: TGTGCCAGCAGCAGGACGGACGACTACCAAGAGACCCAGTACATC. This sequence encodes CASSRTDDYQETQYI.

This sequence joins TRBV6-2 or TRBV6-3 and TRBJ2-1, with 9 positions matching TRBD1. The V gene end was trimmed by 6 bases and the J gene end by 8 bases; junction bases not matched to a gene: 8. This CDR3 spans 14 amino acids. Germline V gene lookup returns CDR1 MNHEY and CDR2 SVGEGT. CDR3 in DNA: TGTGCCAGCAGCCTCTGGGACAGGGCCCATGAGCAGTTCTTC. Its translation: CASSLWDRAHEQFF.

This clonotype was detected only a few times. Mismatch with germline at one junction end may stem from a read error. The chain has TRBV7-9 and TRBJ2-1; possible D gene TRBD1, 6 bases. The CDR3 is made up of 15 amino acids. Germline V gene lookup returns CDR1 SEHNR and CDR2 FQNEAQ (reference sequence). CDR3 DNA: TGTGCCAGCAGCTTGACTCAGGGGATGAACAATGAGCAGCTCTTC. Translating gives CASSLTQGMNNEQLF.

As concerns this clonotype: One end of the junction varies from germline; a read error may be responsible. This chain uses TRBV29-1 with TRBJ2-5; D could derive from TRBD1 or TRBD2 (5 bases each). Germline CDR1 reads SQVTM; CDR2 reads ANQGSEA. This CDR3 region has 12 residues. The DNA for the CDR3 is TGCAGCGTTAGGGCAGAGGGGAAGACTCAGTACTTC. Its translation: CSVRAEGKTQYF.

This rearrangement joins TRBV6-2 or TRBV6-3 to TRBJ1-5, with D hard to call. The CDR3 covers 14 residues. Germline V lookup: CDR1 MNHEY, CDR2 SVGEGT. Trimming took off 7 bases at V and 11 bases at J, with 21 bases between the two ends. CDR3 in DNA: TGTGCCAGCACCCTGGTGAAATGGGATCAATCCCAGCATTTT. It specifies CASTLVKWDQSQHF.

V is TRBV7-2 and J is TRBJ2-5, with D unresolved. The V end was cut by 2 bases, the J end by 5 bases, with 6 bases between. CDR3 length equals 12 residues. CDR1 and CDR2 (germline): SGHTA, FQGNSA. CDR3 sequence: CASSLFSETQYF. Here the CDR3 DNA reads TGTGCCAGCAGCTTATTCTCTGAGACCCAGTACTTC.